This passage covers 17 T cell receptor beta chains from one sample sequenced in a study of T cell repertoires in cytomegalovirus infection. MiXCR, run by TCRdb on the reads, gives a single entry per CDR3 protein. The table includes 70,000 to 85,000 distinct CDR3 sequences, around 37% detected once. Their recognized antigens are unknown. Sample: CD8+ T cells from cultured PBMCs, taken from culture after CMV antigen stimulation. Receptors were obtained from a human donor in good health (CMV status not recorded). Some clones in this sample may be carry-over from other donors' samples.

The rearrangement links TRBV6-2 or TRBV6-3 to TRBJ2-3; D not certain. The CDR3 is made up of 14 amino acids. Trimming took 3 bases from V and 4 from J, leaving 11 bases between them. CDR1 and CDR2 from the germline V gene are MNHEY and SVGEGT. In DNA form, the CDR3 reads TGTGCCAGCAGTTATAAGAAAGAAGCAGATACGCAGTATTTT. This gives the protein CASSYKKEADTQYF.

This clonotype was seen a handful of times. V usage is TRBV7-9 and J usage is TRBJ1-4, with 12 positions matching TRBD1. With 4 bases clipped from V and 11 bases from J, the junction kept 14 bases outside the gene matches. Germline CDR1 is SEHNR and CDR2 is FQNEAQ (reference sequence). The length of the CDR3 is 17 residues. In nucleotides, the CDR3 is TGTGCCAGCAGCTCGGAGCAGACGGGACAGGGGGCTTGGAAACTGTTTTTT. Translated: CASSSEQTGQGAWKLFF.

This clonotype was observed many times. V is TRBV7-9 and J is TRBJ1-1; 10 nucleotides align to TRBD1. Germline V gene lookup returns CDR1 SEHNR and CDR2 FQNEAQ (reference sequence). This CDR3 comprises 16 residues. The J segment lost 4 bases and the V segment lost 5 bases, leaving 10 bases of the junction unmatched. The CDR3 nucleotides are TGTGCCAGCAGCCGTCCCTCACGGACAGGGGGCACTGAAGCTTTCTTT. Protein: CASSRPSRTGGTEAFF.

CDR3 region: CASIYVAGGYNEQFF. The CDR3 region has the DNA TGTGCCAGCATTTATGTGGCGGGGGGCTACAATGAGCAGTTCTTC. The chain has TRBV5-6 and TRBJ2-1; 8 positions agree with TRBD2. CDR3 length: 15 residues. The V segment lost 6 bases and the J segment 3 bases; nucleotides outside the gene matches: 8. Looked up from germline, CDR1 is SGHDT and CDR2 is YYEEEE.

Regarding this clonotype: An end of the junction differs from the germline gene, which may be a read error. The V and J genes are TRBV12-5 and TRBJ1-1; D unclear. CDR3 length: 13 amino acids. The germline V gene encodes CDR1 LGHNT and CDR2 FRNRAP. The CDR3 bases are TGTGCTAGTGGATTGGGAGTGAACACTGAAGCTTTCTTT. This codes for CASGLGVNTEAFF.

This clonotype has more than one count but fewer than ten. The chain has TRBV6-2 or TRBV6-3 and TRBJ2-3, with 10 bases matching TRBD1. Germline V lookup: CDR1 MNHEY, CDR2 SVGEGT. CDR3 length equals 15 residues. With 2 bases clipped from V and 3 bases from J, the junction kept 2 bases outside the gene matches. The CDR3 region is CASSYAGQGTDTQYF. CDR3 nucleotides: TGTGCCAGCAGTTACGCGGGACAGGGGACAGATACGCAGTATTTT.

The chain carries TRBV20-1 and TRBJ2-5; 12 bases align to TRBD1. V dropped 2 bases and J dropped 5; count of bases not matched to a gene: 3. The CDR3 has 14 amino acids. Germline V CDR1 and CDR2: DFQATT, SNEGSKA (reference sequence). The CDR3 is CSARRDRGQETQYF. The CDR3 DNA follows: TGCAGTGCTAGACGGGACAGGGGGCAGGAGACCCAGTACTTC.

This clonotype appeared a few times. The chain carries TRBV6-2 or TRBV6-3 and TRBJ1-1; no clear D. The CDR3 loop spans 14 amino acids. Trimming took 5 bases from V and 0 from J, leaving 10 bases between them. The germline gives CDR1 MNHEY, CDR2 SVGEGT. The CDR3 region is CASSVNDLNTEAFF. The CDR3, as DNA: TGTGCCAGCAGTGTAAATGATCTGAACACTGAAGCTTTCTTT.

The rearrangement uses TRBV4-1 and TRBJ1-2; the D is unclear. The germline V and J ends were trimmed by 0 bases and 5 bases, with 16 bases remaining between them. The CDR3 contains 16 residues. CDR1 is MGHRA, CDR2 YSYEKL, per germline. In DNA, the CDR3 is TGCGCCAGCAGCCAAGAGACCGGTATTTGGGTTTATGGCTACACCTTC. It is translated as CASSQETGIWVYGYTF.

This clonotype was counted only a few times. The chain combines TRBV6-6 with TRBJ2-2; TRBD2 matches 14 bases. The CDR3 is made up of 19 amino acids. After removal of 0 bases from V and 4 bases from J, the junction contained 7 bases not matched to a gene. Germline loops: CDR1 MNHNY, CDR2 SVGAGI (reference sequence). In nucleotides, the CDR3 is TGTGCCAGCAGTTACTCGAGGACTAGCGGGGGGCGAAGCACCGGGGAGCTGTTTTTT. Its translation: CASSYSRTSGGRSTGELFF.

The gene calls are TRBV7-8 and TRBJ1-1; 7 bases align to TRBD1. The CDR3 totals 14 residues. Germline CDR1 SGHVS, CDR2 FQNEAQ. Trimming removed 1 base from V and 4 bases from J; junction bases left unmatched: 3. DNA of the CDR3: TGTGCCAGCAGCTTAGTGACAGGGACCACTGAAGCTTTCTTT. Amino acid sequence: CASSLVTGTTEAFF. Drawing the rest from reference TRBV7-8 and TRBJ1-1, the complete variable domain is GAGVSQSPRYKVAKRGQDVALRCDPISGHVSLFWYQQALGQGPEFLTYFQNEAQLDKSGLPSDRFFAERPEGSVSTLKIQRTQQEDSAVYLCASSLVTGTTEAFFGQGTRLTVV.

V usage is TRBV29-1 and J usage is TRBJ1-2; weak D call: TRBD1 (5 bases). CDR3 length: 13 residues. Trimming stripped 3 bases from V and 4 bases from J, with 12 bases between. Germline loops: CDR1 SQVTM, CDR2 ANQGSEA. The CDR3 DNA sequence: TGCAGCGTTGAGGTTCGGGACGGCTATGGCTACACCTTC. Translation gives CSVEVRDGYGYTF.

Only a few counts were recorded for this clonotype. The V call is TRBV2, the J call TRBJ1-5, with D possibly TRBD1 on 5 matching bases. The CDR3 consists of 15 residues. V dropped 6 bases and J dropped 1 base, with 13 bases sitting between them. Germline CDR1 and CDR2: SNHLY and FYNNEI. The CDR3 region has the DNA TGTGCCAGCAGGGAACTCGGGGGGAGCAATCAGCCCCAGCATTTT. This codes for CASRELGGSNQPQHF. The variable domain in full, with the rest retrieved from reference TRBV2 and TRBJ1-5, is EPEVTQTPSHQVTQMGQEVILRCVPISNHLYFYWYRQILGQKVEFLVSFYNNEISEKSEIFDDQFSVERPDGSNFTLKIRSTKLEDSAMYFCASRELGGSNQPQHFGDGTRLSIL.

This clonotype has at least ten counts. The DNA of the CDR3 is TGTGCCAGCAGCGGGCGGCGGGGGAGCTCCTACAATGAGCAGTTCTTC. As protein: CASSGRRGSSYNEQFF. The chain joins TRBV7-9 to TRBJ2-1, with TRBD2 matching 7 bases. Germline CDR1 and CDR2: SEHNR and FQNEAQ (reference sequence). With V trimmed by 5 bases and J by 0 bases, 7 bases remained unmatched. The CDR3 has 16 amino acids.

There are a few counts of this clonotype. The V gene is TRBV14, the J gene TRBJ2-1; unclear D gene. The CDR3 loop spans 13 amino acids. CDR1 and CDR2 (germline): SGHDN, FVKESK. Trimming shortened V by 1 base and J by 5 bases, and 6 bases separated the two germline ends. The CDR3 loop reads CASSQVTDNEQFF. For the CDR3, the DNA is TGTGCCAGCAGCCAAGTAACGGACAATGAGCAGTTCTTC.

The chain has TRBV3-1 and TRBJ2-2; D uncertain. This CDR3 contains 14 residues. V lost 0 bases and J lost 2, with 4 bases in between. Germline CDR1 LGHDT, CDR2 YNNKEL (reference sequence). This chain's CDR3 is CASSQDLNTGELFF. The CDR3 DNA sequence: TGTGCCAGCAGCCAAGACCTAAACACCGGGGAGCTGTTTTTT.

This clonotype was seen many times. The V call is TRBV7-2, the J call TRBJ2-1, with unresolved D. Looked up from germline, CDR1 is SGHTA and CDR2 is FQGNSA. The CDR3 spans 17 residues. The V end lost 1 base, the J end lost 0 bases, and 13 bases lay between the germline ends. The CDR3: CASSLDVTSSSYNEQFF. The CDR3 DNA follows: TGTGCCAGCAGCTTAGACGTGACGTCGAGCTCCTACAATGAGCAGTTCTTC.